Shown below are 18 T cell receptor beta chains from a single sample sequenced in a study of cytomegalovirus exposure and HLA in healthy donors. The PCR made use of 60 Vbeta and 13 Jbeta primers. Measured with immunoSEQ multiplex PCR; TCRdb has only the in-frame clones, and not every one. This table holds some 120,000 clones, roughly 82% found once. The sequencing sample was made of PBMCs. These receptors all stem from a male donor in good health and CMV-seropositive.

This chain links TRBV5-1 with TRBJ2-7; no firm D call. V lost 0 bases, J lost 0 bases, and 10 bases lay in between. CDR1 SGHRS and CDR2 YFSETQ come from the germline V gene. The CDR3 runs to 15 residues. CDR3 loop: CASSLGGTLSYEQYF. DNA of the CDR3: TGCGCCAGCAGCTTGGGTGGCACCCTCTCCTACGAGCAGTACTTC.

This clone was seen more than once but under ten times. The chain uses TRBV9 and TRBJ2-1; 8 bases agree with TRBD2. This CDR3 is built from 16 residues. In germline, CDR1 is SGDLS, CDR2 YYNGEE. The V gene end was trimmed by 1 base and the J gene end by 8 bases; junction bases not matched to a gene: 11. The CDR3 DNA reads TGTGCCAGCAGCGTACGGTCGGTTAGCGGGATGGATGAGCAGTTCTTC. Its protein is CASSVRSVSGMDEQFF.

The chain couples TRBV29-1 to TRBJ2-3; 7 bases agree with TRBD2. Trimming at V came to 8 bases and at J to 5 bases, leaving 10 bases not matched to a gene. Germline CDR1 and CDR2: SQVTM and ANQGSEA. This CDR3 has 13 residues. CDR3 sequence reads: CSKSGGRGDTQYF. DNA for the CDR3: TGCAGCAAGTCCGGGGGGAGAGGAGATACGCAGTATTTT.

This chain joins TRBV19 and TRBJ2-5; a weak D match, TRBD2 (7 bases). V shed 1 base and J shed 4 bases, with 13 bases lying between them. The CDR3 covers 15 residues. The germline V gene has CDR1 LNHDA and CDR2 SQIVND (reference sequence). The CDR3 DNA reads as TGTGCCAGTAGTATAGGGGGAGGGGGACGAGAGACCCAGTACTTC. Residues: CASSIGGGGRETQYF.

This clone was seen a single time. This sequence joins TRBV5-8 and TRBJ2-7; D uncertain. With 4 bases removed from V and 3 bases from J, the gap between germline ends came to 5 bases. CDR3 length: 11 residues. Looked up from germline, CDR1 is SGHTS and CDR2 is YDEGEE. CDR3 coding DNA: TGTGCCAGCAGCCCCTACTACGAGCAGTACTTC. It encodes CASSPYYEQYF.

This sequence joins TRBV29-1 and TRBJ2-7; TRBD1 matches at 9 bases. There are 14 residues in the CDR3. After removal of 5 bases from V and 1 base from J, the junction contained 6 bases not matched to a gene. Per the germline V gene, CDR1 is SQVTM and CDR2 is ANQGSEA. CDR3 region: CSVSTGTGSYEQYF. Written as DNA, the CDR3 is TGCAGCGTTTCGACCGGGACAGGGTCCTACGAGCAGTACTTC.

This sequence joins TRBV7-6 and TRBJ2-1; possibly TRBD2 for D (5 bases). The CDR3 is made up of 16 amino acids. The germline CDR1 and CDR2 sequences are SGHVS and FNYEAQ. V was shortened by 0 bases and J by 0 bases, with 9 bases between the two germline ends. The CDR3 DNA reads as TGTGCCAGCAGCTTAGCAAGCGGAAGCTCCTACAATGAGCAGTTCTTC. Its protein product is CASSLASGSSYNEQFF.

V and J are TRBV9 and TRBJ1-3; D is ambiguous. The CDR3 loop spans 14 amino acids. V was shortened by 0 bases and J by 4 bases, with 8 bases between the two germline ends. CDR1 and CDR2 from the germline V gene are SGDLS and YYNGEE. CDR3 sequence (DNA): TGTGCCAGCAGCGTAGGAAGTACAGGAAACACCATATATTTT. Translating it yields CASSVGSTGNTIYF.

V is TRBV5-1 and J is TRBJ2-1; 14 nucleotides line up with TRBD2. The ends lost 4 bases at V and 9 bases at J; junction bases unmatched: 3. From germline, CDR1 is SGHRS and CDR2 YFSETQ. This CDR3 has 14 residues. The CDR3 DNA is TGCGCCAGCAGCCCGGGACTAGCGGGAGTTGAGCAGTTCTTC. Amino acid sequence: CASSPGLAGVEQFF.

This chain connects TRBV30 to TRBJ1-5; 9 nucleotides align to TRBD1. This CDR3 is 14 amino acids long. V was pared by 3 bases and J by 5 bases, with 5 bases of the junction left unmatched. Germline CDR1 reads GTSNPN; CDR2 reads SVGIG (reference sequence). CDR3 loop: CAWRGTGNYQPQHF. CDR3 in DNA: TGTGCCTGGAGGGGGACAGGGAATTATCAGCCCCAGCATTTT.

The chain has TRBV6-1 and TRBJ1-6, with D perhaps TRBD1 (5 bases). The V gene's germline CDR1 is MNHNS and CDR2 SASEGT. Trimming shortened V by 5 bases and J by 7 bases, and 15 bases separated the two germline ends. The CDR3 runs 15 residues. CDR3 DNA sequence: TGTGCCAGCAGTACCGGGAGGAGGGACAATTCACCCCTCCACTTT. Translating it yields CASSTGRRDNSPLHF.

This sequence joins TRBV6-1 and TRBJ1-5; no firm D call. Per the germline V gene, CDR1 is MNHNS and CDR2 is SASEGT. This CDR3 spans 15 amino acids. V lost 6 bases to trimming and J lost 2 bases, with 14 bases between them. The CDR3 sequence: CASRDFTGGNQPQHF. CDR3 coding DNA: TGTGCCAGCAGGGACTTCACCGGAGGCAATCAGCCCCAGCATTTT.

J is TRBJ2-2 and V is TRBV11-1, with 9 bases that match TRBD2. V trimming: 1 base; J trimming: 5 bases; junction bases outside the gene matches: 5. CDR1 SGHAT and CDR2 FQDESV come from the germline V gene (reference sequence). The CDR3 runs 16 residues. In DNA form, the CDR3 reads TGTGCCAGCAGCTTAGTAGCGGGAGCAAGGACCGGGGAGCTGTTTTTT. Protein: CASSLVAGARTGELFF.

This clone has a handful of counts. The chain employs TRBV19 and TRBJ2-7; D unresolved. Germline-derived CDR1 and CDR2 are LNHDA and SQIVND (reference sequence). The CDR3 extends over 12 amino acids. Trimming left V 3 bases short and J 3 bases short, with 6 bases between. The DNA for the CDR3 is TGTGCCAGTAGTATTGCCAGCTACGAGCAGTACTTC. Protein: CASSIASYEQYF.

CDR3 in amino acids: CASSYSRAQGRQYF. The DNA for the CDR3 is TGTGCCAGCAGTTACTCGAGGGCCCAGGGGAGGCAGTACTTC. The V and J genes are TRBV6-5 and TRBJ2-7; D is perhaps TRBD1 (6 bases). V was clipped by 0 bases and J by 9 bases, with 15 bases between them. The CDR3 consists of 14 residues. Germline CDR1 MNHEY, CDR2 SVGAGI.

The V gene is TRBV5-6, the J gene TRBJ2-7; TRBD1 is a possible D gene (6 bases). The CDR3 covers 16 residues. Germline V gene data show CDR1 as SGHDT and CDR2 as YYEEEE. Trimming took off 6 bases at V and 3 bases at J, with 22 bases between the two ends. CDR3 in DNA: TGTGCCAGCACCAACATGGGGGCAGGACGAATCTACGAGCAGTACTTC. It encodes CASTNMGAGRIYEQYF.

The chain couples TRBV30 to TRBJ2-5, with 9 nucleotides matching TRBD2. CDR1 and CDR2 from the germline V gene are GTSNPN and SVGIG (reference sequence). V gave up 0 bases and J gave up 9 bases; unmatched junction bases: 11. The CDR3 consists of 15 residues. CDR3 amino acids: CAWSVGGSGSRSQYF. The CDR3 region has the DNA TGTGCCTGGAGTGTAGGCGGTAGCGGGAGTCGGTCCCAGTACTTC.

This clone was seen once. The genes are TRBV5-1 and TRBJ2-2; D is undetermined. The V end was cut by 2 bases, the J end by 6 bases, with 8 bases between. Germline lookup yields CDR1 SGHRS and CDR2 YFSETQ. CDR3 length: 13 amino acids. CDR3 nucleotide sequence: TGCGCCAGCAGCTTCACTTCGGCCGGGGAGCTGTTTTTT. It encodes CASSFTSAGELFF. The whole variable domain, filled in from reference TRBV5-1 and TRBJ2-2, reads KAGVTQTPRYLIKTRGQQVTLSCSPISGHRSVSWYQQTPGQGLQFLFEYFSETQRNKGNFPGRFSGRQFSNSRSEMNVSTLELGDSALYLCASSFTSAGELFFGEGSRLTVL.